The 17 T cell receptor beta chains reported below all come from one sample, sequenced in a study of blood T cell repertoires in COVID-19. The data were produced by immunoSEQ multiplex PCR, yet TCRdb's version contains in-frame clones alone and is incomplete. The table has 68,000 or so clones, 89% seen once. The sample consisted of peripheral blood. These receptors were taken from a man aged 45-65 years with active COVID-19.

The chain joins TRBV6-1 to TRBJ1-1, with D possibly TRBD1 on 5 matching bases. The CDR3 runs to 13 residues. Germline V gene lookup returns CDR1 MNHNS and CDR2 SASEGT. V was clipped by 3 bases and J by 1 base, with 6 bases between them. CDR3 in amino acids: CASSEGGNTEAFF. CDR3 nucleotide sequence: TGTGCCAGCAGTGAGGGGGGGAACACTGAAGCTTTCTTT.

This chain joins TRBV4-3 and TRBJ2-3; D remains ambiguous. Trimming removed 0 bases at V and 0 bases at J, with 4 bases between. Germline lookup yields CDR1 LGHNA and CDR2 YSLEER. CDR3 length equals 14 residues. CDR3 coding DNA: TGCGCCAGCAGCCAAGATTATAGCACAGATACGCAGTATTTT. This codes for CASSQDYSTDTQYF.

This clone turned up a few times. CDR3: CASSETETGTRGTEAFF. DNA for the CDR3: TGTGCCAGCAGCGAAACGGAGACAGGGACCAGAGGCACTGAAGCTTTCTTT. The chain carries TRBV7-9 and TRBJ1-1; TRBD1 aligns across 7 bases. V shed 5 bases, J shed 4 bases, and the junction held 16 bases outside the gene matches. The CDR3 is 17 amino acids. Germline V gene sequence: CDR1 SEHNR, CDR2 FQNEAQ (reference sequence).

The chain is built from TRBV5-6 and TRBJ1-4, with D perhaps TRBD1 (6 bases). V lost 0 bases to trimming and J lost 8 bases, with 11 bases between them. This CDR3 is 14 amino acids long. Germline values: CDR1 SGHDT, CDR2 YYEEEE. CDR3 loop: CASSLVQGYEKLFF. The CDR3 region has the DNA TGTGCCAGCAGCTTGGTACAGGGCTACGAAAAACTGTTTTTT.

The V and J genes are TRBV5-1 and TRBJ2-2, with TRBD2 identical over 10 bases. V shed 4 bases and J 6 bases; nucleotides not matched to a gene: 9. Germline CDR1 and CDR2: SGHRS and YFSETQ. The CDR3 sequence is 16 residues long. The CDR3 bases are TGCGCCAGCAGCCCCTCCACAGCGGGGGGGCCCGGGGAGCTGTTTTTT. This codes for CASSPSTAGGPGELFF. Combining the CDR3 with reference TRBV5-1 and TRBJ2-2 gives the whole variable domain KAGVTQTPRYLIKTRGQQVTLSCSPISGHRSVSWYQQTPGQGLQFLFEYFSETQRNKGNFPGRFSGRQFSNSRSEMNVSTLELGDSALYLCASSPSTAGGPGELFFGEGSRLTVL.

The chain links TRBV4-3 to TRBJ1-6; D remains ambiguous. CDR3 length equals 15 residues. Between the trimmed V and J ends, which lost 4 bases and 9 bases, there was a span of 16 bases. CDR1 and CDR2 (germline): LGHNA, YSLEER. This chain's CDR3 is CASSRNWQAVSPLHF. CDR3 bases: TGCGCCAGCAGCCGTAACTGGCAGGCTGTTTCACCCCTCCACTTT.

This chain links TRBV4-2 with TRBJ1-5; tentatively, D is TRBD1 (6 bases). CDR1 and CDR2 (germline): LGHNA, YNFKEQ. V shed 8 bases and J shed 0 bases, with 17 bases lying between them. This CDR3 region has 16 residues. CDR3 residues: CASGGGAGDSNQPQHF. Here the CDR3 DNA reads TGTGCCAGCGGTGGGGGCGCAGGAGATAGCAATCAGCCCCAGCATTTT.

The chain has TRBV3-1 (or the pseudogene TRBV3-2) and TRBJ2-5, with 11 positions matching TRBD2. V was clipped by 3 bases and J by 2 bases; unmatched bases: 14. The CDR3 extends over 19 amino acids. CDR1 is LGHDT, CDR2 YNNKEL, per germline (reference sequence). The CDR3 here is CASSHGTSGPMGVQETQYF. The CDR3, as DNA: TGTGCCAGCAGCCACGGGACTAGCGGTCCGATGGGGGTACAAGAGACCCAGTACTTC.

The sample holds a few counts of this clone. The rearrangement joins TRBV5-1 to TRBJ1-2; 9 nucleotides match TRBD1. This CDR3 comprises 15 residues. Per germline, CDR1 SGHRS and CDR2 YFSETQ. V lost 3 bases to trimming and J lost 4 bases; unmatched junction nucleotides: 7. The CDR3 DNA follows: TGCGCCAGCAGCTCTGGACAGGGGCGAGTCTATGGCTACACCTTC. The encoded protein is CASSSGQGRVYGYTF.

This chain joins TRBV3-1 (or the pseudogene TRBV3-2) and TRBJ2-7; 7 nucleotides line up with TRBD1. This CDR3 region has 15 residues. CDR1 is LGHDT and CDR2 is YNNKEL in the germline V gene (reference sequence). The ends lost 1 base at V and 3 bases at J; junction bases unmatched: 6. This chain's CDR3 is CASSQAGTANYEQYF. In DNA form, the CDR3 reads TGTGCCAGCAGCCAAGCGGGGACAGCCAACTACGAGCAGTACTTC.

The chain joins TRBV7-3 to TRBJ1-6, with D perhaps matching TRBD1 (6 bases). V dropped 5 bases and J dropped 3 bases, with 8 bases sitting between them. This CDR3 comprises 14 residues. CDR1 SGHTA and CDR2 FQGTGA come from the germline V gene. The CDR3 nucleotides read TGTGCCAGCAGCACACAGGGCTATAATTCACCCCTCCACTTT. This encodes CASSTQGYNSPLHF.

The rearrangement joins TRBV27 to TRBJ2-6; the D gene is possibly TRBD1 (5 bases). CDR1 MNHEY and CDR2 SMNVEV come from the germline V gene (reference sequence). V lost 3 bases, J lost 2 bases, and 8 bases lay in between. The CDR3 consists of 15 residues. Here the CDR3 reads CASSFRRAGANVLTF. CDR3 in DNA: TGTGCCAGCAGTTTTCGCAGGGCTGGGGCCAACGTCCTGACTTTC.

This rearrangement joins TRBV18 to TRBJ1-5, with D perhaps matching TRBD1 (5 bases). V lost 4 bases and J lost 1, with 8 bases in between. Germline V CDR1 and CDR2: KGHSH, LQKENI. This CDR3 has 14 amino acids. CDR3 sequence reads: CASSRGESNQPQHF. Here the CDR3 DNA reads TGTGCCAGCTCACGGGGGGAGAGCAATCAGCCCCAGCATTTT.

The chain recombines TRBV6-6 with TRBJ1-4; the match to TRBD1 covers 9 bases. The CDR3 spans 15 residues. Germline trimming cut 6 bases from V and 7 bases from J; bases unmatched to any gene: 9. From germline, CDR1 is MNHNY and CDR2 SVGAGI (reference sequence). CDR3 sequence: CASRPTGGIGEKLFF. CDR3 bases: TGTGCCAGCAGACCCACAGGGGGCATAGGTGAAAAACTGTTTTTT.

The chain recombines TRBV2 with TRBJ2-5; TRBD2 aligns across 8 bases. The CDR3 is 15 amino acids. The V and J ends lost 9 bases and 5 bases, in that order; junction bases with no gene match: 14. Germline lookup yields CDR1 SNHLY and CDR2 FYNNEI. CDR3 protein: CASSTEGTRSETQYF. In DNA form, the CDR3 reads TGTGCCAGTTCGACAGAAGGGACTAGGAGTGAGACCCAGTACTTC.

V gene TRBV12-5 combines with J gene TRBJ2-5, with 9 bases fitting TRBD1. Unmatched junction bases numbered 2, after V lost 3 bases and J lost 6 bases. Germline assignment: CDR1 LGHNT and CDR2 FRNRAP. The CDR3 covers 13 residues. The CDR3 reads CASGLQGAQTQYF. Written as DNA, the CDR3 is TGTGCTAGTGGTTTACAGGGGGCACAGACCCAGTACTTC.

The chain carries TRBV12-5 and TRBJ1-3, with D unresolved. V lost 7 bases, J lost 0 bases, and 7 bases lay in between. Germline V gene lookup returns CDR1 LGHNT and CDR2 FRNRAP. CDR3 size: 13 residues. The CDR3 DNA reads as TGTGCTAGTGTTGTCAGCTCTGGAAACACCATATATTTT. Protein: CASVVSSGNTIYF.